A single sample is the source of the 18 T cell receptor beta chains below, sequenced in a study of T cell clones after liver transplantation. Alloreactive TCRbeta sequences came from sequencing proliferating CFSE-low cells in the MLR. What these receptors recognize is not known. Some clones are missing from TCRdb's copy, which holds only in-frame ones; the method was immunoSEQ multiplex PCR. The table includes around 630 clones, approximately 50% detected once. What was sequenced was CD4+ T cells from cultured PBMCs. The source of these receptors is a human patient who received a liver transplant. Some T cells may originate from the graft donor.

This clone was counted only a few times. This chain connects TRBV5-1 to TRBJ1-2; weak D call: TRBD1 (5 bases). Germline assignment: CDR1 SGHRS and CDR2 YFSETQ. V was shortened by 3 bases and J by 6 bases, with 15 bases between the two germline ends. The CDR3 loop spans 14 amino acids. The CDR3: CASSSSWGEDGYTF. In DNA, the CDR3 is TGCGCCAGCAGCTCTTCTTGGGGGGAAGATGGCTACACCTTC.

The V and J genes are TRBV5-6 and TRBJ2-5; weak D call: TRBD2 (5 bases). The J call may be mistaken, given a closer DNA end match to TRBJ2-7. The germline CDR1 and CDR2 sequences are SGHDT and YYEEEE. The CDR3 extends over 16 amino acids. CDR3 protein: CASSPPWLRDTYEQYF. CDR3 DNA: TGTGCCAGCAGCCCCCCATGGTTGAGGGATACCTACGAGCAGTACTTC.

Regarding this clone: Since a much larger clone is just one base distant, this may be a read error. V and J are TRBV2 and TRBJ2-7; 10 nucleotides align to TRBD1. The CDR3 is 13 residues long. Germline V gene lookup returns CDR1 SNHLY and CDR2 FYNNEI. In DNA form, the CDR3 reads TGTGCCAGCAGGGAAGGGGGGCGGGACAGGGGATTGTTC. This sequence encodes CASREGGRDRGLF.

The rearrangement uses TRBV5-4 and TRBJ2-1, with 13 positions matching TRBD2. J was trimmed by 6 bases and V by 4 bases; bases with no gene match: 4. CDR3 length equals 15 residues. Germline V gene sequence: CDR1 SGHNT, CDR2 YYREEE (reference sequence). CDR3 in amino acids: CASSAGLAGSNEQFF. The CDR3 DNA follows: TGTGCCAGCAGCGCGGGACTAGCGGGGAGCAATGAGCAGTTCTTC.

The sample holds one count of this clone. This sequence joins TRBV27 and TRBJ1-5, with 9 bases aligning to TRBD1. V shed 1 base and J 0 bases; nucleotides not matched to a gene: 13. The CDR3 sequence is 20 residues long. Looked up from germline, CDR1 is MNHEY and CDR2 is SMNVEV (reference sequence). The CDR3, as DNA: TGTGCCAGCAGTTTATTTTATGGTCCGGGACAGGGAAATAGCAATCAGCCCCAGCATTTT. Encoded protein: CASSLFYGPGQGNSNQPQHF.

V and J are TRBV8-2 and TRBJ2-6. TRBV8-2 has pseudogene status. CDR3 size: 17 residues. The CDR3 region is CGKVVRITQRRANVLTF. In DNA form, the CDR3 reads TGTGGCAAGGTGGTTAGGATAACACAAAGGCGGGCCAACGTCCTGACTTTC.

The DNA for the CDR3 is TGCAGCGTTGGAGACAATGAGGCAATCAGCCCTGAAGCTTTCTTT. Residues: CSVGDNEAISPEAFF. The rearrangement links TRBV29-1 to TRBJ1-1; D not certain. Germline CDR1 and CDR2: SQVTM and ANQGSEA. V dropped 4 bases and J dropped 6 bases, with 21 bases sitting between them. The CDR3 length is 15 residues. Variable domain in full (rest from reference TRBV29-1 and TRBJ1-1): SAVISQKPSRDICQRGTSLTIQCQVDSQVTMMFWYRQQPGQSLTLIATANQGSEATYESGFVIDKFPISRPNLTFSTLTVSNMSPEDSSIYLCSVGDNEAISPEAFFGQGTRLTVV.

This clone was seen just once. This chain links TRBV9 with TRBJ2-6; D unresolved. V was clipped by 7 bases and J by 5 bases, with 22 bases between them. Germline V gene data show CDR1 as SGDLS and CDR2 as YYNGEE. CDR3 length: 17 amino acids. Here the CDR3 DNA reads TGTGCCAGCGATCTAGAGTACTCAAACAGTCGGGCCAACGTCCTGACTTTC. Protein product: CASDLEYSNSRANVLTF. The full variable domain, completed using reference TRBV9 and TRBJ2-6, is DSGVTQTPKHLITATGQRVTLRCSPRSGDLSVYWYQQSLDQGLQFLIQYYNGEERAKGNILERFSAQQFPDLHSELNLSSLELGDSALYFCASDLEYSNSRANVLTFGAGSRLTVL.

This clone was seen only a few times. This chain uses TRBV5-1 with TRBJ2-1; tentatively, D is TRBD1 (5 bases). This CDR3 has 15 amino acids. V gave up 0 bases and J gave up 7 bases, with 14 bases separating them. The germline gives CDR1 SGHRS, CDR2 YFSETQ. The CDR3 loop reads CASSLAATVGNEQFF. As DNA, the CDR3 is TGCGCCAGCAGCTTGGCCGCGACAGTGGGGAATGAGCAGTTCTTC.

The chain employs TRBV5-4 and TRBJ1-3, with D uncertain. The CDR3 extends over 15 amino acids. The germline V gene encodes CDR1 SGHNT and CDR2 YYREEE (reference sequence). V was trimmed by 4 bases and J by 0 bases, leaving 11 bases between them. The CDR3 here is CASSQDEFSGNTIYF. CDR3 DNA sequence: TGTGCCAGCAGCCAAGACGAGTTCTCTGGAAACACCATATATTTT.

In its sample, this clone was seen a few times. V and J are TRBV7-9 and TRBJ2-1, with 10 bases matching TRBD2. The germline V gene has CDR1 SEHNR and CDR2 FQNEAQ (reference sequence). V lost 5 bases to trimming and J lost 8 bases; unmatched junction nucleotides: 12. The CDR3 is 16 amino acids. The CDR3, as DNA: TGTGCCAGCAGCCCCCGGGGTAGCGGGGGGCTTGATGAGCAGTTCTTC. Translated, it gives CASSPRGSGGLDEQFF.

This sequence joins TRBV5-6 and TRBJ1-5; D gene uncertain. The length of the CDR3 is 15 residues. Trimming removed 2 bases from V and 2 bases from J, with 11 bases in between. The germline CDR1 and CDR2 sequences are SGHDT and YYEEEE. CDR3 sequence: CASSFRVSGNQPQHF. The CDR3 coding sequence is TGTGCCAGCAGCTTCCGGGTCTCGGGCAATCAGCCCCAGCATTTT. The whole variable domain, remainder taken from reference TRBV5-6 and TRBJ1-5, is DAGVTQSPTHLIKTRGQQVTLRCSPKSGHDTVSWYQQALGQGPQFIFQYYEEEERQRGNFPDRFSGHQFPNYSSELNVNALLLGDSALYLCASSFRVSGNQPQHFGDGTRLSIL.

A few counts support this clone. The rearrangement links TRBV19 to TRBJ1-1, with 7 bases identical to TRBD1. Germline V gene data show CDR1 as LNHDA and CDR2 as SQIVND (reference sequence). The CDR3 runs 15 residues. After removal of 6 bases from V and 5 bases from J, the junction contained 12 bases not matched to a gene. As DNA, the CDR3 is TGTGCCAGTAGGATTAGCAGGGGGTGGTATACTGAAGCTTTCTTT. Its translation is CASRISRGWYTEAFF. Drawing the rest from reference TRBV19 and TRBJ1-1, the complete variable domain is DGGITQSPKYLFRKEGQNVTLSCEQNLNHDAMYWYRQDPGQGLRLIYYSQIVNDFQKGDIAEGYSVSREKKESFPLTVTSAQKNPTAFYLCASRISRGWYTEAFFGQGTRLTVV.

The rearrangement uses TRBV11-3 and TRBJ2-2; TRBD1 matches 9 bases. Germline V gives CDR1 SGHNT, CDR2 YENEEA. This CDR3 region has 14 residues. Trimming at V came to 6 bases and at J to 4 bases, leaving 3 bases not matched to a gene. CDR3 sequence: CASRGQGGTGELFF. Here the CDR3 DNA reads TGTGCCAGCAGGGGACAGGGAGGCACCGGGGAGCTGTTTTTT.

This clone came up a few times. This chain joins TRBV5-5 and TRBJ2-2; 8 nucleotides line up with TRBD1. Trimming at V came to 4 bases and at J to 8 bases, leaving 4 bases not matched to a gene. Germline V gene sequence: CDR1 SGHKS, CDR2 YYEKEE (reference sequence). The CDR3 spans 13 residues. For the CDR3, the DNA is TGTGCCAGCAGCCCAGGGGGCGCGGGGGAGCTGTTTTTT. It specifies CASSPGGAGELFF.

Concerning this clone itself: The junction shows a germline mismatch at one end, possibly a read error. The DNA of the CDR3 is TGTCCCAGCAGCCAAAGAGCGGGGGGGGGAGATACGCAGTATTTT. It translates to CPSSQRAGGGDTQYF. The chain has TRBV14 and TRBJ2-3, with 10 bases identical to TRBD2. CDR1 and CDR2 from the germline V gene are SGHDN and FVKESK. CDR3 length equals 15 residues.

The chain is built from TRBV6-5 and TRBJ1-1; 8 positions match TRBD1. Losses at the gene ends were 2 bases for V and 0 bases for J; bases not matched to a gene: 2. In germline, CDR1 is MNHEY, CDR2 SVGAGI. The CDR3 spans 15 residues. The CDR3 coding sequence is TGTGCCAGCAGTTACGGACAGGGATTGAACACTGAAGCTTTCTTT. Amino acid sequence: CASSYGQGLNTEAFF.

This clone was counted a few times. V usage is TRBV2 and J usage is TRBJ1-3; 8 bases are a match to TRBD1. The CDR3 length is 16 residues. After removal of 6 bases from V and 0 bases from J, the junction contained 7 bases not matched to a gene. CDR1 and CDR2 from the germline V gene are SNHLY and FYNNEI. The CDR3 loop is CASRNRGTLSGNTIYF. In DNA form, the CDR3 reads TGTGCCAGCAGGAACAGGGGGACCCTCTCTGGAAACACCATATATTTT.